The 8 T cell receptor beta chains in this list originate from one sample, sequenced in a study of memory CD4+ T cells and cytomegalovirus serostatus. Method: immunoSEQ multiplex PCR; TCRdb's copy keeps in-frame clones and lacks some. Among tens of thousands of clones listed, 70% to 80% were seen once. Single viable CD3+CD4+CD8-CD45RO+ cells were sorted as the memory CD4+ T cells. The sequenced sample consisted of memory CD4+ T cells from blood. The source is an adult in good health and CMV-seronegative.

The chain couples TRBV19 to TRBJ2-5; D remains ambiguous. Per germline, CDR1 LNHDA and CDR2 SQIVND (reference sequence). V lost 6 bases and J 5 bases, leaving 13 bases between the germline ends. CDR3 length equals 13 residues. CDR3 DNA sequence: TGTGCCAGTAGCCCCTTATACCGGGAGACCCAGTACTTC. Its translation: CASSPLYRETQYF. Based on the CDR3 plus reference TRBV19 and TRBJ2-5, the full variable domain is DGGITQSPKYLFRKEGQNVTLSCEQNLNHDAMYWYRQDPGQGLRLIYYSQIVNDFQKGDIAEGYSVSREKKESFPLTVTSAQKNPTAFYLCASSPLYRETQYFGPGTRLLVL.

This chain uses TRBV5-1 with TRBJ2-3, with 8 positions matching TRBD2. Looked up from germline, CDR1 is SGHRS and CDR2 is YFSETQ. CDR3 size: 15 residues. The V segment lost 8 bases and the J segment 4 bases; nucleotides outside the gene matches: 12. In DNA, the CDR3 is TGCGCCAGTATGTCGGGGGGGAGTGTGTCAGATACGCAGTATTTT. Its protein product is CASMSGGSVSDTQYF.

The chain recombines TRBV4-2 with TRBJ2-1; D is ambiguous. CDR3 size: 12 residues. The germline CDR1 and CDR2 sequences are LGHNA and YNFKEQ. Trimming pared 4 bases from V and 5 bases from J, leaving 6 bases between. The DNA for the CDR3 is TGTGCCAGCAGCCGACAAAACAATGAGCAGTTCTTC. It specifies CASSRQNNEQFF.

The rearrangement uses TRBV29-1 and TRBJ2-5; 7 nucleotides agree with TRBD1. Germline V gene sequence: CDR1 SQVTM, CDR2 ANQGSEA. Trimming cost V 4 bases and J 4 bases; bases outside gene matches: 3. The CDR3 spans 12 residues. CDR3 region: CSVGQGVETQYF. In nucleotides, the CDR3 is TGCAGCGTTGGACAGGGAGTAGAGACCCAGTACTTC.

The V gene is TRBV19, the J gene TRBJ1-1, with TRBD1 identical over 7 bases. CDR1 and CDR2 (germline): LNHDA, SQIVND (reference sequence). The trim removed 10 bases at V and 0 bases at J, leaving 11 bases unmatched. The CDR3 is 15 amino acids. The CDR3 DNA sequence: TGTGCCACTTCGGGGGACAGATACATGAACACTGAAGCTTTCTTT. This gives the protein CATSGDRYMNTEAFF.

This rearrangement joins TRBV5-4 to TRBJ2-3; 7 nucleotides align to TRBD2. In germline, CDR1 is SGHNT, CDR2 YYREEE (reference sequence). Trimming took 10 bases from V and 2 from J; bases not matched to a gene: 7. The CDR3 consists of 13 residues. The CDR3 loop is CAAGRGTTDTQYF. For the CDR3, the DNA is TGTGCCGCCGGGCGGGGGACCACAGATACGCAGTATTTT.

The chain carries TRBV6-6 and TRBJ1-4; no reliable D call. V lost 0 bases and J 4 bases, leaving 3 bases between the germline ends. The germline gives CDR1 MNHNY, CDR2 SVGAGI (reference sequence). CDR3 length equals 13 residues. The DNA of the CDR3 is TGTGCCAGCAGTTACTCGGGTAATGAAAAACTGTTTTTT. Amino acids: CASSYSGNEKLFF.

This chain joins TRBV7-8 and TRBJ2-7; 8 bases align to TRBD1. This CDR3 is built from 15 residues. V trimming: 1 base; J trimming: 3 bases; junction bases outside the gene matches: 5. Germline lookup yields CDR1 SGHVS and CDR2 FQNEAQ. CDR3 in amino acids: CASSLGGQGIYEQYF. The CDR3, as DNA: TGTGCCAGCAGCTTAGGTGGACAGGGAATCTACGAGCAGTACTTC.